This TCR beta chain was captured by sequencing in a study of T cells after yellow fever vaccination. Study context: Low-cell-number fractions were prepared with SMART-Seq v4 Ultra Low Input. Study results and caveats: Faster peaking, at day 5 versus 15, marked a secondary response that was weaker. Shared CD4/CD8 clonotypes were a small share, likely from convergent recombination.

TCRdb ran MiXCR on the 5' RACE reads and lists one entry per CDR3 protein. The sample holds almost 600,000 distinct CDR3 sequences; about 13% are singletons and the top ten take over 12%. The length of the CDR3 is 16 residues. Germline V lookup: CDR1 MNHEY, CDR2 SVGEGT. V dropped 6 bases and J dropped 5; count of bases not matched to a gene: 9. On this clonotype: Its antigen is undetermined.

The chain combines TRBV6-2 or TRBV6-3 with TRBJ2-5, with 13 bases identical to TRBD2. Sequences were derived from PBMCs, sampled on the day of the yellow fever booster vaccination. This receptor was obtained from a man younger than 45 who received the YFV17D yellow fever vaccine. The CDR3 spells CASSLGLAGEVETQYF. CDR3 bases: TGTGCCAGCAGCCTTGGACTAGCGGGAGAGGTGGAGACCCAGTACTTC.